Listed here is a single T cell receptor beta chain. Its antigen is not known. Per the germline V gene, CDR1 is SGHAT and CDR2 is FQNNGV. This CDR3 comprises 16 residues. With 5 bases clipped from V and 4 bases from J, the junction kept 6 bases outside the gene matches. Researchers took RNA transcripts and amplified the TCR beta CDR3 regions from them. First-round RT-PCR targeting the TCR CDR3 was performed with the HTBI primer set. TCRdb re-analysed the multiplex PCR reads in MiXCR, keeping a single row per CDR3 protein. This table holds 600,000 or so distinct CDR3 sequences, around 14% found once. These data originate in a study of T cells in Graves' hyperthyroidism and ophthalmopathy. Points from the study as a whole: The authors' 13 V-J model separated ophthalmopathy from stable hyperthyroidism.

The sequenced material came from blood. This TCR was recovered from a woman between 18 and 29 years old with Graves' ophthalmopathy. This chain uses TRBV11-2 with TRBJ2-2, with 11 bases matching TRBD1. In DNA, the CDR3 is TGTGCCAGCAGCCGCCCGGGACAGGGGGTCACCGGGGAGCTGTTTTTT. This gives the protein CASSRPGQGVTGELFF.